The 20 T cell receptor beta chains reported below all come from one sample, sequenced in a study of cytomegalovirus exposure and HLA in healthy donors. The PCR used 60 Vbeta and 13 Jbeta primers. Data came from immunoSEQ multiplex PCR; TCRdb stores just in-frame clones and leaves some out. The data show over 150,000 clones, about four fifths seen once. The specimen sequenced was PBMCs. The receptors stem from a woman aged 50 to 60 in good health and CMV-seronegative.

This chain joins TRBV9 and TRBJ1-1; D unresolved. With 4 bases removed from V and 1 base from J, the gap between germline ends came to 8 bases. Germline CDR1 is SGDLS and CDR2 is YYNGEE. This CDR3 spans 13 amino acids. In DNA, the CDR3 is TGTGCCAGCAGCCCACTCCGGAACACTGAAGCTTTCTTT. Translated: CASSPLRNTEAFF.

This clone appeared once. The chain joins TRBV7-9 to TRBJ2-5, with a weak D call TRBD2 (5 bases). Trimming removed 3 bases at V and 5 bases at J, with 13 bases between. Looked up from germline, CDR1 is SEHNR and CDR2 is FQNEAQ (reference sequence). The CDR3 spans 14 residues. This chain's CDR3 is CASSFGLVGETQYF. CDR3 sequence (DNA): TGTGCCAGCAGCTTTGGACTGGTGGGTGAGACCCAGTACTTC.

The V call is TRBV7-2, the J call TRBJ2-1, with 9 bases matching TRBD2. The CDR3 covers 15 residues. Germline V gene lookup returns CDR1 SGHTA and CDR2 FQGNSA. V shed 5 bases and J 7 bases; nucleotides not matched to a gene: 9. CDR3 region: CASSIELAGKNEQFF. The CDR3 bases are TGTGCCAGCAGCATAGAGCTAGCGGGGAAAAATGAGCAGTTCTTC.

This clone was detected only once. CDR3 coding DNA: TGCGCCAGCAGCACCGAGGGACTAGCGGGAAATGAGCAGTTCTTC. Its translation: CASSTEGLAGNEQFF. The chain couples TRBV5-1 to TRBJ2-1; 13 bases agree with TRBD2. The CDR3 sequence is 15 residues long. Germline V gives CDR1 SGHRS, CDR2 YFSETQ. V gave up 4 bases and J gave up 7 bases; unmatched junction bases: 5.

This chain connects TRBV7-8 to TRBJ2-1; 10 bases are a match to TRBD1. Unmatched junction bases numbered 7, after V lost 5 bases and J lost 6 bases. CDR3 length: 15 residues. The germline gives CDR1 SGHVS, CDR2 FQNEAQ. CDR3 loop: CASSLRTGGGNEQFF. CDR3 sequence (DNA): TGTGCCAGCAGCCTCCGGACAGGGGGAGGCAATGAGCAGTTCTTC.

The CDR3 bases are TGTGCCAGCAGCCAAGATGAGGGTTTGATTAACTATGGCTACACCTTC. Translated, it gives CASSQDEGLINYGYTF. This sequence joins TRBV4-2 and TRBJ1-2; no firm D call. The CDR3 extends over 16 amino acids. Germline CDR1 is LGHNA and CDR2 is YNFKEQ. V lost 0 bases, J lost 1 base, and 12 bases lay in between.

The chain joins TRBV9 to TRBJ2-7; 10 bases match TRBD2. After removal of 0 bases from V and 6 bases from J, the junction contained 9 bases not matched to a gene. This CDR3 comprises 16 residues. Germline-derived CDR1 and CDR2 are SGDLS and YYNGEE. The CDR3 spells CASSVELSGRAGEQYF. The CDR3 coding sequence is TGTGCCAGCAGCGTAGAGTTAAGCGGGAGGGCCGGCGAGCAGTACTTC.

This rearrangement joins TRBV2 to TRBJ1-2; 7 positions match TRBD1. The CDR3 is made up of 14 amino acids. Germline trimming cut 1 base from V and 4 bases from J; bases unmatched to any gene: 3. CDR1 is SNHLY, CDR2 FYNNEI, per germline. The CDR3 is CASSEGTGAYGYTF. The CDR3 DNA is TGTGCCAGCAGTGAAGGGACAGGAGCCTATGGCTACACCTTC.

The V and J genes are TRBV6-1 and TRBJ1-4; 8 nucleotides line up with TRBD1. Germline V gene sequence: CDR1 MNHNS, CDR2 SASEGT. CDR3 length equals 14 residues. V lost 7 bases to trimming and J lost 7 bases; unmatched junction nucleotides: 8. The chain's CDR3 is CASIIGQGREKLFF. DNA of the CDR3: TGTGCCAGCATTATCGGACAGGGTCGTGAAAAACTGTTTTTT.

The V call is TRBV27, the J call TRBJ1-5; D is possibly TRBD1 (6 bases). V dropped 3 bases and J dropped 1 base, with 7 bases sitting between them. CDR1 and CDR2 (germline): MNHEY, SMNVEV (reference sequence). The CDR3 totals 14 residues. In DNA form, the CDR3 reads TGTGCCAGCAGTTTTAGGGGGAGCAATCAGCCCCAGCATTTT. This translates into CASSFRGSNQPQHF.

This clone was observed a single time. As DNA, the CDR3 is TGTGCCAGCAGCAAAGTGGGCAGGTGCCCTTACGAGCAGTACTTC. It encodes CASSKVGRCPYEQYF. The chain has TRBV21-1 and TRBJ2-7; the table's D call of TRBD1 was not tested on the DNA. TRBV21-1 is a pseudogene. The CDR3 runs 15 residues.

The chain employs TRBV28 and TRBJ1-1; no definite D call. The CDR3 has 14 amino acids. V was pared by 3 bases and J by 5 bases, with 13 bases between. CDR1 and CDR2 from the germline V gene are MDHEN and SYDVKM. For the CDR3, the DNA is TGTGCCAGCAGTTTTCTGCGTGATGAGACTGAAGCTTTCTTT. This sequence encodes CASSFLRDETEAFF.

This sequence joins TRBV28 and TRBJ2-5; 12 nucleotides match TRBD2. J lost 7 bases, V lost 4 bases, and 7 bases had no gene match. Looked up from germline, CDR1 is MDHEN and CDR2 is SYDVKM. The CDR3 is 15 residues long. The CDR3 DNA reads TGTGCCAGCAGTTCCCGGACTAGCGGGAAGACGACCCAGTACTTC. It translates to CASSSRTSGKTTQYF. Supplemented by reference TRBV28 and TRBJ2-5, the full variable domain reads DVKVTQSSRYLVKRTGEKVFLECVQDMDHENMFWYRQDPGLGLRLIYFSYDVKMKEKGDIPEGYSVSREKKERFSLILESASTNQTSMYLCASSSRTSGKTTQYFGPGTRLLVL.

This clone has only a few counts. The chain joins TRBV9 to TRBJ1-6; perhaps TRBD1 as D (5 bases). CDR1 is SGDLS and CDR2 is YYNGEE in the germline V gene. This CDR3 is built from 15 residues. V was pared by 4 bases and J by 7 bases, with 15 bases between. CDR3 sequence (DNA): TGTGCCAGCAGCTCAGTGCCAGGGTCAAATTCACCCCTCCACTTT. Encoded protein: CASSSVPGSNSPLHF. Full variable domain (outside the CDR3, taken from reference TRBV9 and TRBJ1-6): DSGVTQTPKHLITATGQRVTLRCSPRSGDLSVYWYQQSLDQGLQFLIQYYNGEERAKGNILERFSAQQFPDLHSELNLSSLELGDSALYFCASSSVPGSNSPLHFGNGTRLTVT.

The rearrangement joins TRBV7-8 to TRBJ2-3; possible D gene TRBD2, 7 bases. CDR3 length: 16 residues. V shed 0 bases and J shed 2 bases, with 12 bases lying between them. Germline-derived CDR1 and CDR2 are SGHVS and FQNEAQ. CDR3 in amino acids: CASSLARGLNTDTQYF. The CDR3, as DNA: TGTGCCAGCAGCTTAGCGCGGGGGCTGAACACAGATACGCAGTATTTT.

This clone showed up just a few times. As DNA, the CDR3 is TGTGCCAGCAGCCTACAGGGGGCAGTGGGGTATGGCTACACCTTC. Its protein product is CASSLQGAVGYGYTF. The chain combines TRBV2 with TRBJ1-2; 9 positions match TRBD1. Germline V gene lookup returns CDR1 SNHLY and CDR2 FYNNEI. This CDR3 contains 15 residues. With V trimmed by 6 bases and J by 5 bases, 10 bases remained unmatched.

V and J are TRBV4-2 and TRBJ1-4, with D tentatively TRBD1 (6 bases). Deletions cut 0 bases from V and 5 bases from J, with 13 bases between. The CDR3 runs 16 residues. The germline gives CDR1 LGHNA, CDR2 YNFKEQ. This CDR3 reads CASSQDQQGLNEKLFF. CDR3 coding DNA: TGTGCCAGCAGCCAAGATCAACAGGGTCTGAATGAAAAACTGTTTTTT.

The chain carries TRBV19 and TRBJ2-1; 7 positions match TRBD1. This CDR3 spans 15 amino acids. Trimming removed 1 base from V and 2 bases from J; junction bases left unmatched: 2. Germline loops: CDR1 LNHDA, CDR2 SQIVND (reference sequence). The CDR3 here is CASSIGTGAYNEQFF. The CDR3 DNA is TGTGCCAGTAGTATAGGGACAGGAGCCTACAATGAGCAGTTCTTC.

The J gene is TRBJ2-7, the V gene TRBV9; a weak D match, TRBD2 (6 bases). CDR1 is SGDLS and CDR2 is YYNGEE in the germline V gene. The CDR3 is 13 amino acids. Trimming stripped 3 bases from V and 2 bases from J, with 9 bases between. The CDR3 spells CASSGRGTYEQYF. The CDR3 nucleotides read TGTGCCAGCAGCGGACGGGGGACCTACGAGCAGTACTTC.

The V call is TRBV2, the J call TRBJ2-7; 10 nucleotides agree with TRBD1. Trimming at V came to 7 bases and at J to 2 bases, leaving 5 bases not matched to a gene. The CDR3 loop spans 14 amino acids. CDR1 and CDR2 (germline): SNHLY, FYNNEI. As DNA, the CDR3 is TGTGCCAGCACCTCCGGGACAGGGGCCTACGAGCAGTACTTC. It encodes CASTSGTGAYEQYF.